One sample yielded the 5 T cell receptor beta chains listed below, sequenced in a study of neoadjuvant anti-PD-1 for oral cavity cancer. The data were produced by immunoSEQ multiplex PCR, yet TCRdb's version contains in-frame clones alone and is incomplete. This table has more than 13,000 clones, under 85% appearing once. Time point reported: after neoadjuvant nivolumab, at surgical resection. This specimen was PBMCs, taken after nivolumab (anti-PD-1) treatment. These receptors all stem from a person aged 35-80 years with oral cavity squamous cell carcinoma.

This clone was recorded a few times. The chain is built from TRBV30 and TRBJ1-2; D unclear. There are 13 residues in the CDR3. The V end lost 2 bases, the J end lost 7 bases, and 14 bases lay between the germline ends. The germline CDR1 and CDR2 sequences are GTSNPN and SVGIG (reference sequence). The CDR3 sequence is CAWSREGSGGYTF. In DNA form, the CDR3 reads TGTGCCTGGAGTCGGGAGGGCTCGGGTGGCTACACCTTC.

This clone was observed a handful of times. This chain's CDR3 is CASSSRDLNTEAFF. The DNA for the CDR3 is TGTGCCAGCAGCTCCAGAGATCTGAACACTGAAGCTTTCTTT. V gene TRBV7-8 combines with J gene TRBJ1-1; D not resolved. Germline V gene sequence: CDR1 SGHVS, CDR2 FQNEAQ. V gave up 4 bases and J gave up 0 bases, with 9 bases separating them. This CDR3 comprises 14 residues.

Only one count was recorded for this clone. The chain couples TRBV6-5 to TRBJ2-1; 8 bases line up with TRBD1. CDR3 length: 16 residues. Germline V gene sequence: CDR1 MNHEY, CDR2 SVGAGI. Trimming cost V 4 bases and J 9 bases; bases outside gene matches: 14. CDR3: CASSSGGQGILGEQFF. CDR3 in DNA: TGTGCCAGCAGTTCCGGAGGACAGGGAATTCTGGGTGAGCAGTTCTTC.

The chain recombines TRBV5-1 with TRBJ2-5, with 8 bases identical to TRBD2. Germline trimming cut 4 bases from V and 4 bases from J; bases unmatched to any gene: 18. There are 18 residues in the CDR3. CDR1 is SGHRS, CDR2 YFSETQ, per germline. CDR3 amino acids: CASSPLTLGLVGPETQYF. The CDR3, as DNA: TGCGCCAGCAGCCCATTAACCCTGGGACTAGTTGGCCCAGAGACCCAGTACTTC.

This chain uses TRBV6-1 with TRBJ2-7, with D possibly TRBD1 on 6 matching bases. Per germline, CDR1 MNHNS and CDR2 SASEGT. The CDR3 runs 14 residues. Trimming stripped 6 bases from V and 9 bases from J, with 21 bases between. The CDR3 DNA sequence: TGTGCCAGCAGAGACACGGACAGAACTACGGGGCAGTACTTC. Its protein product is CASRDTDRTTGQYF.